This is a list of T cell receptor beta chains from one sample in a study of cytomegalovirus exposure and HLA in healthy donors. TCRdb's copy holds only in-frame clones and misses some; the assay was immunoSEQ multiplex PCR. The data contain 200,000 to 250,000 clones, approximately 82% of them singletons. What was sequenced was PBMCs. The receptors were sampled from a woman aged 40-49 years in good health and CMV-seronegative. Each CDR3 is given with its conserved first and last residue. The D gene is left open where the match is weak. A clone size is listed for some rows: how often the clone was seen (once, few, many), or a class if it is expanded.

.	.	TRBV27	TRBJ1-3	CASRPTGSGNTIYF	TGTGCCAGCAGACCGACAGGCTCTGGAAACACCATATATTTT
.	.	TRBV5-4	TRBJ2-3	CASSLEQPTDTQYF	TGTGCCAGCAGCTTGGAACAGCCCACAGATACGCAGTATTTT
TRBD1	.	TRBV7-2	TRBJ1-1	CASSLQTGLDTEAFF	TGTGCCAGCAGCTTGCAGACAGGGCTGGATACTGAAGCTTTCTTT
TRBD2	few	TRBV6-1	TRBJ2-1	CASSLAGGRNEQFF	TGTGCCAGCAGTTTAGCGGGGGGGCGGAATGAGCAGTTCTTC
.	.	TRBV6-1	TRBJ1-5	CASSDRQGNQPQHF	TGTGCCAGCAGTGATCGACAGGGCAATCAGCCCCAGCATTTT
.	.	TRBV6-1	TRBJ1-2	CASSEARVGYTF	TGTGCCAGCAGTGAAGCCAGGGTTGGCTACACCTTC
.	few	TRBV7-9	TRBJ2-1	CASSLTGTTYNEQFF	TGTGCCAGCAGCTTGACAGGAACTACCTACAATGAGCAGTTCTTC
.	.	TRBV5-5	TRBJ1-2	CASSLAGGDGDYGYTF	TGTGCCAGCAGCTTGGCGGGAGGGGACGGCGACTATGGCTACACCTTC
.	.	TRBV28	TRBJ1-4	CASSLTATNEKLFF	TGTGCCAGCAGTTTAACTGCAACTAATGAAAAACTGTTTTTT
.	.	TRBV5-6	TRBJ2-3	CASSFLTSGGDTQYF	TGTGCCAGCAGCTTCTTGACCTCCGGCGGGGATACGCAGTATTTT
.	.	TRBV9	TRBJ2-7	CASSVSGAYEQYF	TGTGCCAGCAGCGTATCAGGGGCCTACGAGCAGTACTTC
.	.	TRBV5-1	TRBJ2-7	CASSLDSRAEDEQYF	TGCGCCAGCAGCTTGGACAGTAGGGCGGAGGACGAGCAGTACTTC
TRBD1	.	TRBV2	TRBJ2-7	CASRKGTGGLREEQYF	TGTGCCAGCAGGAAAGGGACAGGGGGTCTCCGTGAGGAGCAGTACTTC
TRBD1	once	TRBV6-5	TRBJ1-2	CASSYSEGTGYGYTF	TGTGCCAGCAGTTACTCAGAGGGGACAGGCTATGGCTACACCTTC
.	.	TRBV4-1	TRBJ2-7	CASSQGPGYEQYF	TGCGCTAGCAGCCAAGGTCCCGGGTACGAGCAGTACTTC